This T cell receptor beta chain was obtained from a study of CD8 T cells in Susac syndrome. This CDR3 contains 17 residues. CDR1 and CDR2 (germline): GTSNPN, SVGIG (reference sequence). The ends lost 3 bases at V and 5 bases at J; junction bases unmatched: 15. The RNA, about 0.45 to 1 ug, was put through reverse transcription using random hexamers. In TCRdb, the immunoSEQ multiplex PCR reads were re-called with MiXCR into one record per CDR3 protein. The sample yields around 200,000 distinct CDR3 sequences, approximately 95% seen once. The TCR originated in a human donor in good health. Sequencing was carried out using CD4+ T cells from PBMCs. This chain connects TRBV30 to TRBJ2-2; 7 bases are shared with TRBD2. As DNA, the CDR3 is TGTGCCTGGAGAGTGGGCTTGATGTTGCGGGAGACCGGGGAGCTGTTTTTT. Translating gives CAWRVGLMLRETGELFF.